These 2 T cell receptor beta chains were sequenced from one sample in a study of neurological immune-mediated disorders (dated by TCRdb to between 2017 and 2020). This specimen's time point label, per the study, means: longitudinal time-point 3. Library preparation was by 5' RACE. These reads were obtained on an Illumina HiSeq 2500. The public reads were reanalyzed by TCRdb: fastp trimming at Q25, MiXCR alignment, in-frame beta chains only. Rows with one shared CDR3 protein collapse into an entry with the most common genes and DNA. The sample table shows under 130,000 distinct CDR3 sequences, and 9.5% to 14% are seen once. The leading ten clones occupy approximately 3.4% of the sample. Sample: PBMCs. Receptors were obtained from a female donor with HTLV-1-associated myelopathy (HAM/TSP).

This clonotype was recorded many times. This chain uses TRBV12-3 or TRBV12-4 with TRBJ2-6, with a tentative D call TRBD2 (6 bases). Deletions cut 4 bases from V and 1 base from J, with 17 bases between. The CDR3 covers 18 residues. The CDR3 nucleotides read TGTGCCAGCAGTTCCGTTACGGGGGTGTTGTCTGGGGCCAACGTCCTGACTTTC. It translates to CASSSVTGVLSGANVLTF.

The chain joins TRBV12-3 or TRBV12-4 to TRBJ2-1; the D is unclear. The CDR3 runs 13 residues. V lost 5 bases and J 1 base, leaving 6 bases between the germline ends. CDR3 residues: CASSQSSYNEQFF. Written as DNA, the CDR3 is TGTGCCAGCAGTCAAAGTTCCTACAATGAGCAGTTCTTC.